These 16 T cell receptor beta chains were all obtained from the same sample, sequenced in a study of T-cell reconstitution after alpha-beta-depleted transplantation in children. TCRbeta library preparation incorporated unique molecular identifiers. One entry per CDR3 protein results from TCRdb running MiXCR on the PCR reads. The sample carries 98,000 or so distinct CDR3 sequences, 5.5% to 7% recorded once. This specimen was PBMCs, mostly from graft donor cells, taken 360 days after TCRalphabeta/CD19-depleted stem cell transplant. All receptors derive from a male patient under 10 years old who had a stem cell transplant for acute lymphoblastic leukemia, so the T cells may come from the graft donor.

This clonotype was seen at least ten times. CDR3: CASSPTSGGFNEQFF. The CDR3 nucleotides read TGTGCCAGCAGCCCGACTAGCGGGGGGTTTAATGAGCAGTTCTTC. V is TRBV12-3 or TRBV12-4 and J is TRBJ2-1; 13 bases are a match to TRBD2. There are 15 residues in the CDR3. V dropped 6 bases and J dropped 7; count of bases not matched to a gene: 6.

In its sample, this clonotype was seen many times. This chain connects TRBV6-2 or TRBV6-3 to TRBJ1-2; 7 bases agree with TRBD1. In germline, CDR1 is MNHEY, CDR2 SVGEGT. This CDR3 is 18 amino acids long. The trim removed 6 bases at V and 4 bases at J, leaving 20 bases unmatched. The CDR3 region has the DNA TGTGCCAGCAGCCACTCAAGGACAGGAGATGCTGCTTTCTATGGCTACACCTTC. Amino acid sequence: CASSHSRTGDAAFYGYTF.

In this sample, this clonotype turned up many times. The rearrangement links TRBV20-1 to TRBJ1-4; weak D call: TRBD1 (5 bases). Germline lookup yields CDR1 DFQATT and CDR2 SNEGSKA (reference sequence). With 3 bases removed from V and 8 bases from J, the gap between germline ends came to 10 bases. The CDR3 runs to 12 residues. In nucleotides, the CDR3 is TGCAGTGCTAGGGGGGAAAAAGAAAAACTGTTTTTT. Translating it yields CSARGEKEKLFF.

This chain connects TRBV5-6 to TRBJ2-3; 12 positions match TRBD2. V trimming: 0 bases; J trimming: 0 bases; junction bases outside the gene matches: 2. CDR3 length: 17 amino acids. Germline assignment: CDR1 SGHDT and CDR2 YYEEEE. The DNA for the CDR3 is TGTGCCAGCAGCTTGGCCGGGACTAGCGGGAGCACAGATACGCAGTATTTT. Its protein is CASSLAGTSGSTDTQYF.

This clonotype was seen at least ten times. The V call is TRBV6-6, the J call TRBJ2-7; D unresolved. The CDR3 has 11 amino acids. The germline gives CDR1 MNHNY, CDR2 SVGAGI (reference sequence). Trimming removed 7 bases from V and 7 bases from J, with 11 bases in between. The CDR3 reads CASTSSGEQYF. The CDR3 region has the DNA TGTGCCAGCACCAGCAGTGGGGAGCAGTACTTC.

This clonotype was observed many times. The CDR3 sequence: CASSHRWRGSQETQYF. CDR3 nucleotide sequence: TGTGCCAGCAGTCACCGCTGGCGCGGTTCTCAAGAGACCCAGTACTTC. The rearrangement joins TRBV12-3 or TRBV12-4 to TRBJ2-5; D unresolved. V lost 5 bases to trimming and J lost 2 bases, with 18 bases between them. This CDR3 spans 16 amino acids.

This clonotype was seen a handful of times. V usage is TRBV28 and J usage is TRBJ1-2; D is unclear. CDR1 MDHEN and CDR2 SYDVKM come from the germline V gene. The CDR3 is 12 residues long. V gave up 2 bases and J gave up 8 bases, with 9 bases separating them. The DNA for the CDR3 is TGTGCCAGCAGTTTAGTCGTAGAAGGCTACACCTTC. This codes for CASSLVVEGYTF.

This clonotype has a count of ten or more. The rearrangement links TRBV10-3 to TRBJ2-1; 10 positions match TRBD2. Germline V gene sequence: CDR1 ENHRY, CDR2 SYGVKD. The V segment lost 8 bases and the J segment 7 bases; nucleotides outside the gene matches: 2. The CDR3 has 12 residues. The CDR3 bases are TGTGCCATCGGGACTAGCGCGAATGAGCAGTTCTTC. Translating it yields CAIGTSANEQFF.

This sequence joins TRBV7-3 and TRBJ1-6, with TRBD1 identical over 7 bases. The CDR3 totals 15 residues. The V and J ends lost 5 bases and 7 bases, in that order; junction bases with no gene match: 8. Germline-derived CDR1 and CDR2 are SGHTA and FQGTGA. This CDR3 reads CASSVTGPPNSPLHF. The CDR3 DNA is TGTGCCAGCAGCGTGACAGGGCCCCCGAATTCACCCCTCCACTTT.

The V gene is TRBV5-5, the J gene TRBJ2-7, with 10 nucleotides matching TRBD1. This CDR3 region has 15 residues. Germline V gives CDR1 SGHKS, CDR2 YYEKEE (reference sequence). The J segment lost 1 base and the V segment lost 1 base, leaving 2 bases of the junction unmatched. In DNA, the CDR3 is TGTGCCAGCAGCTTGCGGGGACAGGGGTCCTACGAGCAGTACTTC. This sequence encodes CASSLRGQGSYEQYF.

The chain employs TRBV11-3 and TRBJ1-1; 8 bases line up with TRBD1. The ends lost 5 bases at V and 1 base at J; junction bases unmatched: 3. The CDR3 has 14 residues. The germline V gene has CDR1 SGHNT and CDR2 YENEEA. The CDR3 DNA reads TGTGCCAGCAGCGAAGACAGGGGGAACACTGAAGCTTTCTTT. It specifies CASSEDRGNTEAFF.

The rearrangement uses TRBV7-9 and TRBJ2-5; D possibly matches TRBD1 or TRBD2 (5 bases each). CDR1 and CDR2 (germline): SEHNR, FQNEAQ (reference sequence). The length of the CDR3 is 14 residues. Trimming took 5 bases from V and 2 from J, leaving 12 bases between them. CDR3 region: CASSHSGAQETQYF. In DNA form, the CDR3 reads TGTGCCAGCAGCCACTCCGGGGCTCAAGAGACCCAGTACTTC.

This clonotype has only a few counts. CDR3 residues: CATSGRVSNQPQHF. The DNA of the CDR3 is TGTGCCACCAGTGGCAGGGTTAGCAATCAGCCCCAGCATTTT. The V call is TRBV24-1, the J call TRBJ1-5; possible D gene TRBD1, 5 bases. The CDR3 runs to 14 residues. V lost 5 bases and J lost 0, with 7 bases in between. Germline V gene lookup returns CDR1 KGHDR and CDR2 SFDVKD.

CDR3 protein: CSAREGGASTDTQYF. The DNA for the CDR3 is TGCAGTGCTAGAGAGGGCGGGGCGAGCACAGATACGCAGTATTTT. The J gene is TRBJ2-3, the V gene TRBV20-1, with a weak D call TRBD2 (6 bases). Germline CDR1 DFQATT, CDR2 SNEGSKA (reference sequence). V was cut by 0 bases and J by 0 bases, with 10 bases left in between. This CDR3 comprises 15 residues.

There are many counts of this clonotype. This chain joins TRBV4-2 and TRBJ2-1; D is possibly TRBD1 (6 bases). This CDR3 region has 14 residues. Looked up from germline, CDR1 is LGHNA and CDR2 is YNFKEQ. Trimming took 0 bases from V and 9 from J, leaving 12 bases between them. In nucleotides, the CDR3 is TGTGCCAGCAGCCAAGAAAACAGGGCGAGTGAGCAGTTCTTC. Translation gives CASSQENRASEQFF.

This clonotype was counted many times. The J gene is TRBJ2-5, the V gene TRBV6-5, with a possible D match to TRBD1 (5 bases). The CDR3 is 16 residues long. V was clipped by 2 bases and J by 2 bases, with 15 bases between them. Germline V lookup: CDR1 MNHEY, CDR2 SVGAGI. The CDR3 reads CASSYPPEGDQETQYF. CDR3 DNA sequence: TGTGCCAGCAGTTACCCCCCAGAAGGGGATCAAGAGACCCAGTACTTC.